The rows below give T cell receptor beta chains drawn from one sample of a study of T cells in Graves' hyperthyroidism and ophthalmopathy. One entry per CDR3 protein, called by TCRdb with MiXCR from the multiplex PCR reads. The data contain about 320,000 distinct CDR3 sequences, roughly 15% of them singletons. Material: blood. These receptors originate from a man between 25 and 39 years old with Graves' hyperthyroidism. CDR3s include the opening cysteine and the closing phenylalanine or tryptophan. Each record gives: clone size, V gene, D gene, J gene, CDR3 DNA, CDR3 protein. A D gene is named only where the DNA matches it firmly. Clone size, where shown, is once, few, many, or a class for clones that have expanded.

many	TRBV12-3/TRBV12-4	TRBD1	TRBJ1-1	TGTGCCAGCATTCTTCTCCAGGGGGGTGAAGCTTTCTTT	CASILLQGGEAFF
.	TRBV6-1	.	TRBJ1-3	TGTGCCAGCAGTGAGGGCCATGGAGGCGGAAGCACCATATATTTT	CASSEGHGGGSTIYF
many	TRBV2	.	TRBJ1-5	TGTGCCAGCACCAGAGACGGGGGCAATCAGCCCCAGCATTTT	CASTRDGGNQPQHF
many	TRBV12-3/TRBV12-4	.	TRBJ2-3	.	CASSFLADTQYF
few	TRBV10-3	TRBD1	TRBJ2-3	TGTGCCATCAGTGAATACGGACAGGGCTCAGATACGCAGTATTTT	CAISEYGQGSDTQYF
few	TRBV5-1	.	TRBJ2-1	TGCGCCAGCAACGGGGGCTCCTACAATGATCAGTTCTTC	CASNGGSYNDQFF
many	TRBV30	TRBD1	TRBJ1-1	TGTGCCTGGAGTGATACGACACAGGGGTCTTATCTGAGGGACACTGAAGCTTTCTTT	CAWSDTTQGSYLRDTEAFF
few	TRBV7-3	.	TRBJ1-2	TGTGCCAGCAGTCCTCAGGCGGGAATCGCTAACTATGGCTACACCTTC	CASSPQAGIANYGYTF
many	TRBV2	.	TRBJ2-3	TGTGCCAGCAGCGCTTACACAGATACGCAGTATTTT	CASSAYTDTQYF
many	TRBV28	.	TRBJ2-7	TGTGCCAGCAGTTTATTCGGGGCAACCGCCTACGAGCAGTACTTC	CASSLFGATAYEQYF
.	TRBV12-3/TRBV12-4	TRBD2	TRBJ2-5	TGTGCCAGCTCCTCCAGCGGGCTAGCGGGGGGCGGGACCCAGTACTTC	CASSSSGLAGGGTQYF
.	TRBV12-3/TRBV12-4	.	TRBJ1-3	TGTGCCAGCAGTTGGGTTATCGGACGAGGATCCCTTGGCCTATATTTT	CASSWVIGRGSLGLYF
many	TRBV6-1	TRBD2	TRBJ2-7	TGTGCCAGCGGGGGGACTAGCTCATGGGGCGGGTACGAGCAGTACTTC	CASGGTSSWGGYEQYF
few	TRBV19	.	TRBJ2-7	TGTGCCAGTAGTATAACCGGGGGAGTCTACGAGCAGTACTTC	CASSITGGVYEQYF
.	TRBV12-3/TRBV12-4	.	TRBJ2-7	TGTGCCAGCAGTTTAGGGGTTCTAAGGCAGTACTTC	CASSLGVLRQYF
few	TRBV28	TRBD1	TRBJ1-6	TGTGCCAGCAGTTTATGGGGACAGGATAATTCACCCCTCCACTTT	CASSLWGQDNSPLHF
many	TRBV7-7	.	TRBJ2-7	TGTGCTAGCAGCTTAGGGTTGGAGTACGAGCAGTACTTC	CASSLGLEYEQYF
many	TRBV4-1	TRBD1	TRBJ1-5	TGCGCCAGCAGCCATCCAGGGGGTGAACAGCCCCAGCATTTT	CASSHPGGEQPQHF
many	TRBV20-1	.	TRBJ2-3	TGCAGTGCTAGAGATCCATCAGTCAGGGCTACGCAGTATTTT	CSARDPSVRATQYF
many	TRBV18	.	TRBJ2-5	TGTGCCAGCTCACCGCTACGGAATCAAGAGACCCAGTACTTC	CASSPLRNQETQYF
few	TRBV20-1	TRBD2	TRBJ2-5	TGCAGTGCTAGAGATGGCGGGGGAGAGACCCAGTACTTC	CSARDGGGETQYF
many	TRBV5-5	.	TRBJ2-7	TGTGCCAGCAGCTTGTCAATGGGACCCCCAAGTTACGAGCAGTACTTC	CASSLSMGPPSYEQYF
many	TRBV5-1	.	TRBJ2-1	TGCGCCAGCAGCTGGGGGCCCGACAATGAGCAGTTCTTC	CASSWGPDNEQFF
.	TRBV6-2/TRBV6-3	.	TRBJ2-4	TGTGCCAGCAGTTACTCTCCCCTGACCGTAGACATTCAGTACTTC	CASSYSPLTVDIQYF
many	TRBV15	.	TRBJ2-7	TGTGCCACCAGCAGAGAGAAGGGATTTAACTACGAGCAGTACTTC	CATSREKGFNYEQYF
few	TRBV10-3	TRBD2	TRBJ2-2	TGTGCCATCAGTTCCAGCGGGAAATTGACCGGGGAGCTGTTTTTT	CAISSSGKLTGELFF
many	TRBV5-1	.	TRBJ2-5	TGTGCCAGCAGCTTAGGAGGGGGAGAGACCCAGTACTTC	CASSLGGGETQYF
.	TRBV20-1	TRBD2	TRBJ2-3	TGCAGTGCTAGTGGGACTAGCGGGAGGGAGCAAGATACGCAGTATTTT	CSASGTSGREQDTQYF
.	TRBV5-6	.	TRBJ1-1	TGTGCCAGCAGCCTACCTCCGGGGCTCACTGAAGATTTCTTT	CASSLPPGLTEDFF
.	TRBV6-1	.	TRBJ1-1	TGTGCCAGCAGGACCAAATATAACACTGAAGCTTTCTTT	CASRTKYNTEAFF
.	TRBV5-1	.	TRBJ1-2	TGCGCCAGCATAGCGACAGAGGATTGTGGCTACACCTTC	CASIATEDCGYTF
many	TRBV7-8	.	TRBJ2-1	TGTGCCAGCATTGCCGCGGACTACAATGAGCAGTTCTTC	CASIAADYNEQFF
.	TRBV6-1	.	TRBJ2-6	TGTGCCAGCCTCGTGGGCTCTGGGGCCAACGTCCTGACTTTC	CASLVGSGANVLTF
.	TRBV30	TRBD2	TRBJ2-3	TGTGCCTGGAGCGAGACCCCGGGACTAGCGGGAGGAGGTGCAGATACGCAGTATTTT	CAWSETPGLAGGGADTQYF
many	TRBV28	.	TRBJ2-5	TGTGCCAGCACCTCTTGGGGCGGAGAGGGAGAGACCCAGTACTTC	CASTSWGGEGETQYF